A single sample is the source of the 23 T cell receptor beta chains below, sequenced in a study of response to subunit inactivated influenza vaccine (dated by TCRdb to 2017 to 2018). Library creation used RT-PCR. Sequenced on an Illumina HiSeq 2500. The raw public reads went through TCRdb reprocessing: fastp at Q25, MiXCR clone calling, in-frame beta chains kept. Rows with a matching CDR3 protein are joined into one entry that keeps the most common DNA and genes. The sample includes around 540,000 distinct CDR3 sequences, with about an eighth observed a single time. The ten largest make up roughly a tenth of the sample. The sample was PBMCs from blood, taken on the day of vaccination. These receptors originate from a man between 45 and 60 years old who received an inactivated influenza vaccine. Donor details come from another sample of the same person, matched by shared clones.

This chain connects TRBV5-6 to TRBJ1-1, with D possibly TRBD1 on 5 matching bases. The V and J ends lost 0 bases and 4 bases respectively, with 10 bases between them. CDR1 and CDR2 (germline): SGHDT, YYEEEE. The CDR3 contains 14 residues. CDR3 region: CASSLEGYGTEAFF. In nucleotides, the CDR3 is TGTGCCAGCAGCTTGGAGGGGTATGGCACTGAAGCTTTCTTT. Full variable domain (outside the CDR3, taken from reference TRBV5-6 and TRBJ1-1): DAGVTQSPTHLIKTRGQQVTLRCSPKSGHDTVSWYQQALGQGPQFIFQYYEEEERQRGNFPDRFSGHQFPNYSSELNVNALLLGDSALYLCASSLEGYGTEAFFGQGTRLTVV.

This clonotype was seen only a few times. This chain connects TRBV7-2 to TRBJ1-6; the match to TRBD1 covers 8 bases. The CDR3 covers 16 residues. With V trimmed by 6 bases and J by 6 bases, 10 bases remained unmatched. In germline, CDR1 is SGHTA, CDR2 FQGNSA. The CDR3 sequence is CASRPDRGIINSPLHF. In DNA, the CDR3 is TGTGCCAGCAGACCAGACAGGGGTATTATTAATTCACCCCTCCACTTT.

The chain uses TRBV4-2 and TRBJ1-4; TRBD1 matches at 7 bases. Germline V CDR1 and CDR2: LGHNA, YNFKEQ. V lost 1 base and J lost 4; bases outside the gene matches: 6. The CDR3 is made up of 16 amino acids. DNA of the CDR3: TGTGCCAGCAGCCAAGCAAGGGGGCGGCGTAATGAAAAACTGTTTTTT. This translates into CASSQARGRRNEKLFF.

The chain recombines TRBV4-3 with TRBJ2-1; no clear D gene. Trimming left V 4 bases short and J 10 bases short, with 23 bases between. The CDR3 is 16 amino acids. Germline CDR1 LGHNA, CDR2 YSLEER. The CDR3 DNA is TGCGCCAGCAGCCCTGCCCCCCTAAGTGGATTTTCCGAGCAGTTCTTC. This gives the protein CASSPAPLSGFSEQFF.

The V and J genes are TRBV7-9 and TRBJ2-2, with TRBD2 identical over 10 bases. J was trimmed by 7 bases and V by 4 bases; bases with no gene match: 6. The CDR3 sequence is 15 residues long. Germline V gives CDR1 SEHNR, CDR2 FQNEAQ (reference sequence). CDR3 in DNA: TGTGCCAGCAGCTCTAGCGGGAGTTTAAACGGGGAGCTGTTTTTT. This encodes CASSSSGSLNGELFF.

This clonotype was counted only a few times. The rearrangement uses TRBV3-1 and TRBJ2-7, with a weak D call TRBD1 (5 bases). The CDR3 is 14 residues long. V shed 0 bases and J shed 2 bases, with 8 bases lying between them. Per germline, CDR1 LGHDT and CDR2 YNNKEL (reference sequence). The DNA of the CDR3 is TGTGCCAGCAGCCAAGAGGGCAGGGCCTACGAGCAGTACTTC. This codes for CASSQEGRAYEQYF.

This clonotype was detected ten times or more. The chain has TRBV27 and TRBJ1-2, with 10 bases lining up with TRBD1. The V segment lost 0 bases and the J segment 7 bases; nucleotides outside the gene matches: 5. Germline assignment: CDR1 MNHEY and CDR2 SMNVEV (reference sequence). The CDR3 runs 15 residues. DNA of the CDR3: TGTGCCAGCAGTTTATCTCCGGGACAGGGGACTGGCTACACCTTC. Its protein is CASSLSPGQGTGYTF.

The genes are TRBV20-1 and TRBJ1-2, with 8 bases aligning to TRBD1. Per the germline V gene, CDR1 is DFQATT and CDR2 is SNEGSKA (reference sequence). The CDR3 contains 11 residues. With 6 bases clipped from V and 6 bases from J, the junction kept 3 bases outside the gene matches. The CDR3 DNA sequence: TGCAGTGCGGACAGGGCTAATGGCTACACCTTC. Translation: CSADRANGYTF.

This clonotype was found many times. The CDR3 is CASSFGARGRTGELFF. The CDR3 region has the DNA TGTGCCAGCAGCTTCGGCGCGCGCGGGAGAACCGGGGAGCTGTTTTTT. The rearrangement joins TRBV12-3 or TRBV12-4 to TRBJ2-2; TRBD2 agrees at 7 bases. Trimming at V came to 6 bases and at J to 5 bases, leaving 12 bases not matched to a gene. The CDR3 length is 16 residues.

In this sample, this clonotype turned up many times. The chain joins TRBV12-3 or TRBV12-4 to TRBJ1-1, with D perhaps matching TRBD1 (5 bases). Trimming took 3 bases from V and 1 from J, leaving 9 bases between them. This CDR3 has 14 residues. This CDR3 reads CASSLWGENTEAFF. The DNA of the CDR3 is TGTGCCAGCAGTTTGTGGGGCGAGAACACTGAAGCTTTCTTT.

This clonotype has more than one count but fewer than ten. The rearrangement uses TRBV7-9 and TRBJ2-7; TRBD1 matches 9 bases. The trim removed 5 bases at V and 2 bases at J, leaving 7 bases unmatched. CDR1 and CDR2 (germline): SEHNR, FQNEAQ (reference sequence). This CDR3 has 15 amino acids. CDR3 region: CASSPRTGDPYEQYF. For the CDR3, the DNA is TGTGCCAGCAGCCCGAGGACAGGGGATCCCTACGAGCAGTACTTC.

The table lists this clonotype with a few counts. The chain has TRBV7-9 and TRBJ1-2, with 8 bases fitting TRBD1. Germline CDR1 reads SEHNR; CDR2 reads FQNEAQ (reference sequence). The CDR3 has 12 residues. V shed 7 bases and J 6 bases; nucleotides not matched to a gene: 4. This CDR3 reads CASTGQADGYTF. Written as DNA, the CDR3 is TGTGCCAGCACGGGACAGGCGGATGGCTACACCTTC. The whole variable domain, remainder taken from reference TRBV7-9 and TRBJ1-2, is DTGVSQNPRHKITKRGQNVTFRCDPISEHNRLYWYRQTLGQGPEFLTYFQNEAQLEKSRLLSDRFSAERPKGSFSTLEIQRTEQGDSAMYLCASTGQADGYTFGSGTRLTVV.

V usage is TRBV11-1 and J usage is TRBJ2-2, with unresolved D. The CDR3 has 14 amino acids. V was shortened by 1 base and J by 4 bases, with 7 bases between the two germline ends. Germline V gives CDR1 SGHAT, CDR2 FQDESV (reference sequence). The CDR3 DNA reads TGTGCCAGCAGCTTAGAGTTGGGCACCGGGGAGCTGTTTTTT. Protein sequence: CASSLELGTGELFF. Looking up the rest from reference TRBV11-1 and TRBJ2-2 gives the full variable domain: EAEVAQSPRYKITEKSQAVAFWCDPISGHATLYWYRQILGQGPELLVQFQDESVVDDSQLPKDRFSAERLKGVDSTLKIQPAELGDSAMYLCASSLELGTGELFFGEGSRLTVL.

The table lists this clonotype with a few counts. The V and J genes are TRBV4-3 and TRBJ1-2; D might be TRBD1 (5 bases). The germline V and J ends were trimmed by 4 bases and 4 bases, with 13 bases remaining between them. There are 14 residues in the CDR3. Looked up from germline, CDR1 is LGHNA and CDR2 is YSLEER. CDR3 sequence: CASSPGSGSYGYTF. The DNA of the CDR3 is TGCGCCAGCAGCCCTGGCTCAGGGAGCTATGGCTACACCTTC.

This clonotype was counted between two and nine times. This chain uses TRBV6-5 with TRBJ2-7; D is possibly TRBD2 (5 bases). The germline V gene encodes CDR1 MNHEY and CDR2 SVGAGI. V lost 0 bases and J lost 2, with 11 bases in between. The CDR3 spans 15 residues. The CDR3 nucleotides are TGTGCCAGCAGTTACTCCACTCTAGCAGCCTACGAGCAGTACTTC. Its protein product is CASSYSTLAAYEQYF.

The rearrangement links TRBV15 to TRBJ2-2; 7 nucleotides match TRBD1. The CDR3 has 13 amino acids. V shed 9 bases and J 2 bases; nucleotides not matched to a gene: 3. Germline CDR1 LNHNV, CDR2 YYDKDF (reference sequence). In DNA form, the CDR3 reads TGTGCCACGGGACAGATAAACACCGGGGAGCTGTTTTTT. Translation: CATGQINTGELFF. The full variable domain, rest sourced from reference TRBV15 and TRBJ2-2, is DAMVIQNPRYQVTQFGKPVTLSCSQTLNHNVMYWYQQKSSQAPKLLFHYYDKDFNNEADTPDNFQSRRPNTSFCFLDIRSPGLGDTAMYLCATGQINTGELFFGEGSRLTVL.

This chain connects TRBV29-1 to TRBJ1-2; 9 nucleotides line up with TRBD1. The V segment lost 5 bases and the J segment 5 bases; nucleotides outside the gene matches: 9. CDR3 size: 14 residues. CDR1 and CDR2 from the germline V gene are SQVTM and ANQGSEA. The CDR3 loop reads CSVLTQGAGYGYTF. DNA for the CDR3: TGCAGCGTTCTAACACAGGGGGCCGGTTATGGCTACACCTTC.

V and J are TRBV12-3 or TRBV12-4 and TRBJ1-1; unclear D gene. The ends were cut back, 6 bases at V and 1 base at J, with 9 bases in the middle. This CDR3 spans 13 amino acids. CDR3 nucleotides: TGTGCCAGCAGAACGCAGGAGAACACTGAAGCTTTCTTT. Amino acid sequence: CASRTQENTEAFF.

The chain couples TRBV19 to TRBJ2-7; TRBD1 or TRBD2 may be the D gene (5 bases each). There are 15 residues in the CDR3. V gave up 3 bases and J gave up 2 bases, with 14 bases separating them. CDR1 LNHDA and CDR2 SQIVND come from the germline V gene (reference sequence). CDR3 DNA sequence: TGTGCCAGTAGTATTGGGGGTGCACGAACCTACGAGCAGTACTTC. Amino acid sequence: CASSIGGARTYEQYF.

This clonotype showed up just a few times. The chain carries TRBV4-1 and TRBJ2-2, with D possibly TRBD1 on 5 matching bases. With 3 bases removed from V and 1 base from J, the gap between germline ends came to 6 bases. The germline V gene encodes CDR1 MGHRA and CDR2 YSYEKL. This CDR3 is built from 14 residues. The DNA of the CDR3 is TGCGCCAGCAGCCACAGGGAGAACACCGGGGAGCTGTTTTTT. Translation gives CASSHRENTGELFF.

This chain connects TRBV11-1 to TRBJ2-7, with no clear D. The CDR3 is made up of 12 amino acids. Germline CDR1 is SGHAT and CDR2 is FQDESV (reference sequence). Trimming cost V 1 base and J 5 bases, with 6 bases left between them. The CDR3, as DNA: TGTGCCAGCAGCTTAGGACACGACGAGCAGTACTTC. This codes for CASSLGHDEQYF.

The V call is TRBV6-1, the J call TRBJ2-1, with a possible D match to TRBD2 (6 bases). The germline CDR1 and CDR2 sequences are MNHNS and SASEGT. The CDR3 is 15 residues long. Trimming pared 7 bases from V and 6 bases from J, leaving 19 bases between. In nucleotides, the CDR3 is TGTGCCAGCACCCCCGGGACTCAAGTGTTCAATGAGCAGTTCTTC. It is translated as CASTPGTQVFNEQFF.

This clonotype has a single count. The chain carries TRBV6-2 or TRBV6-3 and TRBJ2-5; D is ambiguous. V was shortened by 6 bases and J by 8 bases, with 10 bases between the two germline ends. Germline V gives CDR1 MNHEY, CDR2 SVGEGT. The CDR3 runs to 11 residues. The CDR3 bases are TGTGCCAGCAGCCACGAGTCCACCCAGTACTTC. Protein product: CASSHESTQYF.